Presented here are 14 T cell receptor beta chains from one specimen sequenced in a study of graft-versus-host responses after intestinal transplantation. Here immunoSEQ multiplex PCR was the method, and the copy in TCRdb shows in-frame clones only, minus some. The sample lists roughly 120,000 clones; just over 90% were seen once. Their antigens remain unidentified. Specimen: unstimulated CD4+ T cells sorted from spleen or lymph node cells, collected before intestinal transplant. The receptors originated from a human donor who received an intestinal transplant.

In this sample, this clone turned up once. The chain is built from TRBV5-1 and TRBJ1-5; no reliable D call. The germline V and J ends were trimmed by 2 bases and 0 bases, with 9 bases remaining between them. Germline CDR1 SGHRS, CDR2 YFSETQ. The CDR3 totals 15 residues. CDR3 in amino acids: CASSLDGDSNQPQHF. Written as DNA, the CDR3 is TGCGCCAGCAGCTTAGACGGGGATAGCAATCAGCCCCAGCATTTT.

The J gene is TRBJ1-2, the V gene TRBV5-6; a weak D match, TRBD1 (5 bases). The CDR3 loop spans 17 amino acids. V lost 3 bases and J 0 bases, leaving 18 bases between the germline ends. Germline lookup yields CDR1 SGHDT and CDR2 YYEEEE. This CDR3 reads CASSWKYGALANYGYTF. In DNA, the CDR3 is TGTGCCAGCAGCTGGAAGTATGGGGCCTTAGCTAACTATGGCTACACCTTC.

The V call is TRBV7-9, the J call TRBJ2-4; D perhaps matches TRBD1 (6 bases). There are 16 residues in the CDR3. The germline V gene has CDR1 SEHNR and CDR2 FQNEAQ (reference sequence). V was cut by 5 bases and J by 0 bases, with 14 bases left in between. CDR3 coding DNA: TGTGCCAGCAGCCCTAGACAGGCTCTAGCCAAAAACATTCAGTACTTC. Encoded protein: CASSPRQALAKNIQYF.

CDR3 sequence: CSGAGTDTGELFF. The CDR3 DNA reads TGCAGCGGCGCGGGGACCGACACCGGGGAGCTGTTTTTT. This sequence joins TRBV29-1 and TRBJ2-2; TRBD2 might be the D (6 bases). Germline V CDR1 and CDR2: SQVTM, ANQGSEA. The CDR3 loop spans 13 amino acids. V lost 7 bases, J lost 3 bases, and 12 bases lay in between.

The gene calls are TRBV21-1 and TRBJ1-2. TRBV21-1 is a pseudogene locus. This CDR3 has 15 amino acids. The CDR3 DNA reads TGTGCCAGCAGCTCGGCGCGGGGGGAAAACTATGGCTACACCTTC. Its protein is CASSSARGENYGYTF.

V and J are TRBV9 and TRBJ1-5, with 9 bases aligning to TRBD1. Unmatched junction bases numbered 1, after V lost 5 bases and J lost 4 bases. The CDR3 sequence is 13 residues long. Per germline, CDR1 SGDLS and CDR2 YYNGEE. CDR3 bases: TGTGCCAGCAGTGGGACAGGGAATCAGCCCCAGCATTTT. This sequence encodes CASSGTGNQPQHF.

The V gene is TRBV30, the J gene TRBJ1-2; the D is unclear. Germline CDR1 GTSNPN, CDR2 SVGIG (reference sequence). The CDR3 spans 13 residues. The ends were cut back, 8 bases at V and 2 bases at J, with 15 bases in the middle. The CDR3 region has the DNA TGTGCCCGCTCCCCCGGAGAGAACTATGGCTACACCTTC. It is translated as CARSPGENYGYTF.

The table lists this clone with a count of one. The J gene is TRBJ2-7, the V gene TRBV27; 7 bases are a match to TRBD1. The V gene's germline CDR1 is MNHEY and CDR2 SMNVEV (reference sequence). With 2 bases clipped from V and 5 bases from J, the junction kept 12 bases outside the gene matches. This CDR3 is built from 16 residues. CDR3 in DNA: TGTGCCAGCAGTTTACGCCGAGTACAGGGGCAAAACGAGCAGTACTTC. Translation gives CASSLRRVQGQNEQYF.

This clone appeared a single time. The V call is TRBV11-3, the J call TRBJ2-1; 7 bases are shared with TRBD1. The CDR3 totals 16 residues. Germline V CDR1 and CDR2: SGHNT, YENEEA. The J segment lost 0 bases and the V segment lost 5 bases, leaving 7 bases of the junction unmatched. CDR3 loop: CASSLTGKGSYNEQFF. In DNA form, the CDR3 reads TGTGCCAGCAGCCTGACAGGGAAGGGCTCCTACAATGAGCAGTTCTTC.

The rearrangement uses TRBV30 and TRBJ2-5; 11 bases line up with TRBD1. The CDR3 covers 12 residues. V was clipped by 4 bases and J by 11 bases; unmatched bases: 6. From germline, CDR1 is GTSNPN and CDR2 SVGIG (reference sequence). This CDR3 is CAWKGTGGGQYF. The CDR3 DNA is TGTGCCTGGAAGGGGACAGGGGGGGGGCAGTACTTC.

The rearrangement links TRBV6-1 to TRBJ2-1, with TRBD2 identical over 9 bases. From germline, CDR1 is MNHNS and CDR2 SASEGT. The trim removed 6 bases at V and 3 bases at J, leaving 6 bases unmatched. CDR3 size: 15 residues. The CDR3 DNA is TGTGCCAGCAGGAGGGCGGGAGGGAGCTACAATGAGCAGTTCTTC. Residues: CASRRAGGSYNEQFF.

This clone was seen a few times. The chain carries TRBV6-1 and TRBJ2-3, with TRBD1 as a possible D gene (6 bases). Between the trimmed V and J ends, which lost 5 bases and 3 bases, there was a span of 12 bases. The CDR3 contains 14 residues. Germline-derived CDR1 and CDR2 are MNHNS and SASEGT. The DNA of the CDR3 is TGTGCCAGCAGTTTACAGGGTGGGACAGATACGCAGTATTTT. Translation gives CASSLQGGTDTQYF.

The DNA for the CDR3 is TGTGCCAGTAGTCCTACCCCCCAGGGGCCGGTCTATGGCTACACCTTC. Its protein product is CASSPTPQGPVYGYTF. The V call is TRBV19, the J call TRBJ1-2; perhaps TRBD1 as D (6 bases). From germline, CDR1 is LNHDA and CDR2 SQIVND (reference sequence). The CDR3 is 16 residues long. V lost 5 bases and J lost 4, with 20 bases in between.

The CDR3 nucleotides read TGTGCCAGCAGTGAAGAGGGGGGGGGCCCAGAGACCCAGTACTTC. Translation gives CASSEEGGGPETQYF. The V and J genes are TRBV25-1 and TRBJ2-5; D may be TRBD2 (7 bases). Trimming pared 2 bases from V and 4 bases from J, leaving 14 bases between. This CDR3 region has 15 residues. CDR1 is MGHDK and CDR2 is SYGVNS in the germline V gene.